This section outlines one T cell receptor beta chain sequence together with its context. Antigen: not known. The sample comes from a study of T cell clones after liver transplantation. Study in general: Tolerance: complete withdrawal held at least one year, liver enzymes staying within twice normal. Blood was drawn pre-transplant, before withdrawal, and after full or failed withdrawal. Broader study findings: Compared with third party-reactive sequences, donor-reactive ones declined more, independent of withdrawal success.

TCRdb's copy holds only in-frame clones and misses some; the assay was immunoSEQ multiplex PCR. The sample records 70,000 or so clones, around 90% being singletons. J lost 0 bases, V lost 4 bases, and 3 bases had no gene match. The CDR3 has 15 amino acids. The germline V gene encodes CDR1 MGHRA and CDR2 YSYEKL. The sample consisted of CD4+ T cells from blood, taken before liver transplant. J is TRBJ2-5 and V is TRBV4-1, with 9 bases identical to TRBD1. The source is a human donor who received a liver transplant. CDR3 protein: CASSRQGVYQETQYF. The CDR3, as DNA: TGCGCCAGCAGCCGACAGGGGGTCTACCAAGAGACCCAGTACTTC.